This T cell receptor (beta chain) was obtained from a study of cytomegalovirus exposure and HLA in healthy donors. As concerns this clone: The target antigen is unknown.

Whole-study results and caveats: A later analysis linked a missense variant in DCLRE1C to the trimming of TCR beta V and J genes. In a later analysis, donors in an Asian-associated ancestry cluster reportedly had fewer N-insertions in productive TCRs than the cohort mean. Immune exposure was documented only through CMV serostatus. Near-uniform donor sequencing depth was presumed by presence/absence analyses.

Germline CDR1 SGHDT, CDR2 YYEEEE. CDR3 length: 14 residues. The V end lost 0 bases, the J end lost 2 bases, and 9 bases lay between the germline ends. Amplification used 60 Vbeta primers and 13 Jbeta primers. Sequenced by immunoSEQ multiplex PCR; TCRdb stores in-frame clones only, minus some. The sample contains some 130,000 clones, over 70% of which appear only once. The sample was PBMCs. The clonotype originates from a woman between 18 and 29 years old in good health and CMV-seronegative. The chain recombines TRBV5-6 with TRBJ2-7, with D possibly being TRBD1 (5 bases). The chain's CDR3 is CASSLARDPYEQYF. The CDR3 DNA reads TGTGCCAGCAGCTTGGCCAGGGATCCCTACGAGCAGTACTTC.